A single sample is the source of the 13 T cell receptor beta chains below, sequenced in a study of blood T cell repertoires in COVID-19. The assay was immunoSEQ multiplex PCR, and TCRdb's table has in-frame clones only and misses some. The sample gives under 200,000 clones, roughly 84% of which show up once; under 3% is in the top ten. What was sequenced was peripheral blood. The receptors come from a woman aged 60 to 75 with acute or convalescent COVID-19.

V usage is TRBV6-5 and J usage is TRBJ1-2; 9 bases are a match to TRBD1. Trimming took 6 bases from V and 2 from J; bases not matched to a gene: 4. Germline V gene data show CDR1 as MNHEY and CDR2 as SVGAGI. The CDR3 is 14 residues long. The CDR3 DNA reads as TGTGCCAGCAGAAGGACAGGGGAGAACTATGGCTACACCTTC. This encodes CASRRTGENYGYTF.

This clone has just one count. The chain joins TRBV29-1 to TRBJ2-7, with 8 bases aligning to TRBD1. The CDR3 is 12 amino acids. Germline assignment: CDR1 SQVTM and CDR2 ANQGSEA. The J segment lost 7 bases and the V segment lost 6 bases, leaving 8 bases of the junction unmatched. CDR3 DNA: TGCAGCGTGACGACAGGGGTAAGGGAGCAGTACTTC. Translated, it gives CSVTTGVREQYF.

The chain carries TRBV28 and TRBJ1-1; 8 bases match TRBD1. Germline values: CDR1 MDHEN, CDR2 SYDVKM. CDR3 length equals 15 residues. With 4 bases clipped from V and 1 base from J, the junction kept 5 bases outside the gene matches. CDR3 protein: CASSSLDRGNTEAFF. Here the CDR3 DNA reads TGTGCCAGCAGTTCCTTAGACAGGGGGAACACTGAAGCTTTCTTT.

As for this clone: This sample includes further DNA sequences coding for the same CDR3. The chain carries TRBV7-2 and TRBJ2-7, with 10 bases that match TRBD2. This CDR3 spans 16 amino acids. J gave up 3 bases and V 1 base, and 6 bases lay outside the gene matches. Germline V gives CDR1 SGHTA, CDR2 FQGNSA. CDR3 region: CASSLGLAGAVYEQYF. The CDR3 DNA follows: TGTGCCAGCAGCTTAGGACTAGCGGGCGCTGTCTACGAGCAGTACTTC.

The rearrangement uses TRBV19 and TRBJ1-6; D is perhaps TRBD1 (6 bases). Germline V lookup: CDR1 LNHDA, CDR2 SQIVND (reference sequence). V lost 10 bases, J lost 7 bases, and 17 bases lay in between. CDR3 size: 14 residues. The CDR3 region has the DNA TGTGCCACCAACAGGGTAGATGGGAATTCACCCCTCCACTTT. The encoded protein is CATNRVDGNSPLHF.

The genes are TRBV2 and TRBJ2-7; D may be TRBD2 (5 bases). Trimming took off 5 bases at V and 10 bases at J, with 12 bases between the two ends. Per the germline V gene, CDR1 is SNHLY and CDR2 is FYNNEI. This CDR3 spans 11 amino acids. CDR3 in amino acids: CASSPVEEQYF. The CDR3 DNA is TGTGCCAGCAGTCCCGTGGAGGAACAGTACTTC.

The rearrangement uses TRBV7-3 and TRBJ1-5, with a weak D call TRBD1 (5 bases). This CDR3 comprises 15 residues. Germline V gene data show CDR1 as SGHTA and CDR2 as FQGTGA. Trimming stripped 5 bases from V and 5 bases from J, with 16 bases between. CDR3: CASSLRRGGDQPQHF. CDR3 nucleotide sequence: TGTGCCAGCAGCCTACGGAGGGGAGGCGATCAGCCCCAGCATTTT.

This chain connects TRBV4-2 to TRBJ1-2, with a weak D call TRBD1 (6 bases). CDR1 is LGHNA, CDR2 YNFKEQ, per germline. This CDR3 region has 14 residues. The ends were cut back, 1 base at V and 6 bases at J, with 12 bases in the middle. Written as DNA, the CDR3 is TGTGCCAGCAGCCAAGGGGACAACCTCGATGGCTACACCTTC. Encoded protein: CASSQGDNLDGYTF.

V usage is TRBV5-1 and J usage is TRBJ1-1; tentative D call: TRBD1 (6 bases). CDR1 is SGHRS, CDR2 YFSETQ, per germline. This CDR3 has 15 residues. Trimming shortened V by 6 bases and J by 1 base, and 16 bases separated the two germline ends. The CDR3 DNA reads TGCGCCAGCAACGCACAGGGTTCTGGGAACACTGAAGCTTTCTTT. The encoded protein is CASNAQGSGNTEAFF.

V usage is TRBV19 and J usage is TRBJ1-2; 9 positions match TRBD1. Germline lookup yields CDR1 LNHDA and CDR2 SQIVND (reference sequence). The CDR3 loop spans 12 amino acids. In DNA, the CDR3 is TGTGCTACGGACAGGGGAAACTATGGCTACACCTTC. It specifies CATDRGNYGYTF. The whole variable domain, filled in from reference TRBV19 and TRBJ1-2, reads DGGITQSPKYLFRKEGQNVTLSCEQNLNHDAMYWYRQDPGQGLRLIYYSQIVNDFQKGDIAEGYSVSREKKESFPLTVTSAQKNPTAFYLCATDRGNYGYTFGSGTRLTVV.

This clone occurred once. This chain joins TRBV4-3 and TRBJ2-7; TRBD1 aligns across 7 bases. The CDR3 is 15 residues long. J was trimmed by 7 bases and V by 0 bases; bases with no gene match: 9. Germline CDR1 reads LGHNA; CDR2 reads YSLEER. CDR3 in DNA: TGCGCCAGCAGCCAAGACCCCCGACAGGGACGGGAGCAGTACTTC. This gives the protein CASSQDPRQGREQYF.

This clone has just one count. This chain's CDR3 is CASSESGGYSSYEQYF. The CDR3 DNA reads as TGCGCCAGCAGTGAGTCAGGGGGCTACAGCTCCTACGAGCAGTACTTC. The chain links TRBV10-2 to TRBJ2-7, with TRBD1 identical over 7 bases. The CDR3 contains 16 residues. From germline, CDR1 is WSHSY and CDR2 SAAADI. V dropped 0 bases and J dropped 0; count of bases not matched to a gene: 5.

For this clone: Other DNA variants within this sample encode the same CDR3. CDR3 sequence (DNA): TGCGCCAGCAGCCAAGACAGGGGCTACGAGCAGTACTTC. As protein: CASSQDRGYEQYF. The chain joins TRBV4-3 to TRBJ2-7, with D possibly being TRBD1 (6 bases). Germline V gene lookup returns CDR1 LGHNA and CDR2 YSLEER. The CDR3 runs to 13 residues. The V gene lost 0 bases and the J gene lost 3 bases, with 6 bases spanning the gap.